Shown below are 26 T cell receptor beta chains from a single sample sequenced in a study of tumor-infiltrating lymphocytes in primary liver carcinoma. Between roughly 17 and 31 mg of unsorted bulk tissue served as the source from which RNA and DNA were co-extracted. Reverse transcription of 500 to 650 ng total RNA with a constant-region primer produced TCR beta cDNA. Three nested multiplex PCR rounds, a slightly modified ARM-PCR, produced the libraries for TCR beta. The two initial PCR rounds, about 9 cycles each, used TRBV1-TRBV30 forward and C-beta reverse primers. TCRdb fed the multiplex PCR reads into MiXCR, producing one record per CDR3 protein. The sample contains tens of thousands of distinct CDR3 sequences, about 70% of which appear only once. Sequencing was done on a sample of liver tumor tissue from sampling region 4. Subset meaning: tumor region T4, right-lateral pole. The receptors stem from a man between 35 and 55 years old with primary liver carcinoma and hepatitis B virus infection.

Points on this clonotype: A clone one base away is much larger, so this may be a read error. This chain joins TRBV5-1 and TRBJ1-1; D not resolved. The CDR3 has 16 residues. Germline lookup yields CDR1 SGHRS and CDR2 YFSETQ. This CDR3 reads CANSISFGQENTEAFF. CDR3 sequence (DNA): TGCGCCAACAGCATAAGCTTTGGGCAAGAGAACACTGAAGCTTTCTTT.

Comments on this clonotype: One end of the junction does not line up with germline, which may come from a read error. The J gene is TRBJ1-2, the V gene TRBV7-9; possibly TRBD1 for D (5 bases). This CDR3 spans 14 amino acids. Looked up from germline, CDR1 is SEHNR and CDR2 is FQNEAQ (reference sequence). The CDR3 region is CASSRDGLNYGYIF. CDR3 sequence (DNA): TGTGCCAGCAGCCGGGACGGATTGAACTACGGCTACATCTTC.

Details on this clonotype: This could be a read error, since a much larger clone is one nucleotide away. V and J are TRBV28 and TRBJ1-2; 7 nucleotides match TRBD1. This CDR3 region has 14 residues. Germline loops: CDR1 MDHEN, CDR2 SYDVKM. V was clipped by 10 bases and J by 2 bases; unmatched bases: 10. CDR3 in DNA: TGTGCCAACTGCTTAATGACAGGGAACTATGGCTACACCTTC. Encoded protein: CANCLMTGNYGYTF.

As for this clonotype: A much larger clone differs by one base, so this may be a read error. The CDR3 region has the DNA TGTGCCTGGTGTGTCCTGGATTCAACTAATGAAAAACTGTTTTTT. It is translated as CAWCVLDSTNEKLFF. This sequence joins TRBV30 and TRBJ1-4; D gene ambiguous. Per the germline V gene, CDR1 is GTSNPN and CDR2 is SVGIG (reference sequence). The CDR3 sequence is 15 residues long.

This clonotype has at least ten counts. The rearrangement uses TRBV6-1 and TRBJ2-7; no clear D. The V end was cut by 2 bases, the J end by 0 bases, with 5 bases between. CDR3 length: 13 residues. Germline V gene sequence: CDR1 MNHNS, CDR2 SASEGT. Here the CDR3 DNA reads TGTGCCAGCAGTGAACAGAGCTCCTACGAGCAGTACTTC. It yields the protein CASSEQSSYEQYF.

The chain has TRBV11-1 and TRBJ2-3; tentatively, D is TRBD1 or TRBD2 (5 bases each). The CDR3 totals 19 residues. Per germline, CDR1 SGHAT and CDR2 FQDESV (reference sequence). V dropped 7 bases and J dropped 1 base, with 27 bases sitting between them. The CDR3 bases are TGTGCCAGCAACTCTGGGGGAAGCTCTGTTGGAGCCCGCACAGATACGCAGTATTTT. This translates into CASNSGGSSVGARTDTQYF.

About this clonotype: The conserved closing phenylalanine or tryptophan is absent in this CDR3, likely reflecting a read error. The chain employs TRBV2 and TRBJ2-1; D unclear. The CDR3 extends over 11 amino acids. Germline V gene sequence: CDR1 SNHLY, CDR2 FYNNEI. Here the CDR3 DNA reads TGTGCCAGCACCCTCTACAACGAGCAGTTCTCC. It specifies CASTLYNEQFS.

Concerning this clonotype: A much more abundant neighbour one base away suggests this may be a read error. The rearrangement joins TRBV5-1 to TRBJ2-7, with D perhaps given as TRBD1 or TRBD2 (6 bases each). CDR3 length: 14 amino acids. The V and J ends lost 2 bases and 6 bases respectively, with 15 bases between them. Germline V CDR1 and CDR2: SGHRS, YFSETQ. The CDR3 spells CASSLATGACEQYF. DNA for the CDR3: TGCGCCAGCAGCTTAGCCACGGGGGCCTGCGAGCAGTACTTC.

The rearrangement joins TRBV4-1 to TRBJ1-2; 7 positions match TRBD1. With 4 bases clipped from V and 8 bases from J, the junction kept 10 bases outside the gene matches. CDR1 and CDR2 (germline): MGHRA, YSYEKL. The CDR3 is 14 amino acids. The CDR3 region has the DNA TGCGCCAGCAGCCTTACCCAGGGGGTTGAGGGCTACACCTTC. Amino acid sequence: CASSLTQGVEGYTF.

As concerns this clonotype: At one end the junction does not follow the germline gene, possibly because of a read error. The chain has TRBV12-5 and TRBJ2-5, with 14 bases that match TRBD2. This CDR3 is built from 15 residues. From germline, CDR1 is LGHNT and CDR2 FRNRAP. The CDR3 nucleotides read TGTGCTACTGGTTTGGGACTAGCGGGAGTAGAGTCCCAGTACTTC. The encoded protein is CATGLGLAGVESQYF.

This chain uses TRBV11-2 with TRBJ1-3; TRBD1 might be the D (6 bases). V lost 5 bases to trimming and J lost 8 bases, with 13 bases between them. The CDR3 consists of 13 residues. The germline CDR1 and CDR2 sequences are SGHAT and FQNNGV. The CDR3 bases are TGTGCCAGCAGCCCACAGGGTGGGGACACCATATATTTT. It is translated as CASSPQGGDTIYF.

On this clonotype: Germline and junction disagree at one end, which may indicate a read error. This CDR3 is CASSSPRGPYNAQFF. The CDR3, as DNA: TGCGCCAGCAGCTCACCGCGCGGTCCCTACAATGCGCAGTTCTTC. The chain has TRBV4-1 and TRBJ2-1; D is ambiguous. There are 15 residues in the CDR3. Germline loops: CDR1 MGHRA, CDR2 YSYEKL.

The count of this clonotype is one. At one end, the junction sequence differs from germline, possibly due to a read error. The CDR3 loop reads CANRGRGRGTGKLFF. The CDR3 DNA is TGTGCCAACAGGGGCAGGGGGCGCGGGACCGGGAAGCTGTTTTTT. This chain uses TRBV6-1 with TRBJ2-2; TRBD1 aligns across 8 bases. From germline, CDR1 is MNHNS and CDR2 SASEGT. The CDR3 runs 15 residues.

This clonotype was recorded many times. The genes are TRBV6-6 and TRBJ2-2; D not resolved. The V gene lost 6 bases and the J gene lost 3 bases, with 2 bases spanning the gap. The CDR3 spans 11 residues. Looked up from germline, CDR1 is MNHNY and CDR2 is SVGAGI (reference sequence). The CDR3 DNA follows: TGTGCCAGCAGAGACACCGGGGAGCTGTTTTTT. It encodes CASRDTGELFF.

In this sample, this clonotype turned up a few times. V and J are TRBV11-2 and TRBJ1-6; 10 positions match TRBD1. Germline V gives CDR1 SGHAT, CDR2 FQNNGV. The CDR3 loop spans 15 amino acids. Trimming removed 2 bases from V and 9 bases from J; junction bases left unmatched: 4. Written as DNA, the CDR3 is TGTGCCAGCAGCTTACGGGACAGGGGCATTTCACCCCTCCACTTT. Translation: CASSLRDRGISPLHF.

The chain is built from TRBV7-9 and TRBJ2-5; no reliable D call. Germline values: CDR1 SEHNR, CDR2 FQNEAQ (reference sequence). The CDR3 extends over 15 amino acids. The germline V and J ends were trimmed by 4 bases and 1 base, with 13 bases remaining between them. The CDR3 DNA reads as TGTGCCAGCAGCTCACTCATGGTGTTCCAAGAGACCCAGTACTTC. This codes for CASSSLMVFQETQYF.

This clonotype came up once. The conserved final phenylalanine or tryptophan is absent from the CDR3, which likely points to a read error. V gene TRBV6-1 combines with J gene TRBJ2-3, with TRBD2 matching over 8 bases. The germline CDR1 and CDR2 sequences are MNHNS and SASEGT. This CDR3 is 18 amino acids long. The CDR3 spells CAGSEPASGPYSIDTQYL. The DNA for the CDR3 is TGTGCCGGCAGTGAACCAGCTAGCGGGCCGTATAGCATAGATACGCAGTATTTA.

CDR3 in amino acids: CASSLTGNTEAFF. CDR3 DNA: TGCGCCAGCAGTCTTACAGGGAACACTGAAGCTTTCTTT. V gene TRBV10-1 combines with J gene TRBJ1-1; the D gene is possibly TRBD1 (5 bases). CDR3 length: 13 residues. Trimming shortened V by 5 bases and J by 1 base, and 8 bases separated the two germline ends. Germline V lookup: CDR1 WNHNN, CDR2 SYGVQD (reference sequence).

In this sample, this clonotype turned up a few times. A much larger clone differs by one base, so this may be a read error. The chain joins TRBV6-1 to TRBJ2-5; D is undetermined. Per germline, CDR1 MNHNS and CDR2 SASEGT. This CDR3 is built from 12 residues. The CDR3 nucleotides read TGTGCCAGCAGACAGTACCAAGGGACCCAGTACTTC. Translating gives CASRQYQGTQYF.

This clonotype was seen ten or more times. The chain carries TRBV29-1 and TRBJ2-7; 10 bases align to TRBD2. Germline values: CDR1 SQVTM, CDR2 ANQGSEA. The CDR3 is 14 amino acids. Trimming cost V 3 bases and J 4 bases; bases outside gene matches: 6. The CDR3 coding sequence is TGCAGCGTTGAGGTGGCTAGCGGGAGTTACGAGCAGTACTTC. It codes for CSVEVASGSYEQYF.

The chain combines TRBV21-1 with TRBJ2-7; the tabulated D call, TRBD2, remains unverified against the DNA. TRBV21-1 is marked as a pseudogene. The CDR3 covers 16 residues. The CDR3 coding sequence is TGCGCCAGCAGCAAAGTGCGGGGCAGGAGGGGATACGAGCAGTACTTC. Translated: CASSKVRGRRGYEQYF.

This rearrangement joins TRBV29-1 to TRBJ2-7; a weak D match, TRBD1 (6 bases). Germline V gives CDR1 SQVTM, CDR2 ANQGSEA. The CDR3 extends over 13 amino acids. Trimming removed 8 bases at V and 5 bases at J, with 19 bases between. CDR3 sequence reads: CSIIIQGENEQYF. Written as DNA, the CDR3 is TGCAGCATCATAATACAGGGAGAGAACGAGCAGTACTTC.

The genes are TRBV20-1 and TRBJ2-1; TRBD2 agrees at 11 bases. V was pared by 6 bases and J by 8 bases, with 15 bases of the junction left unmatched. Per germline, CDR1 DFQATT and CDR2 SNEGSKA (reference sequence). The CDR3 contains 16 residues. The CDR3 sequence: CSAGRNSGRVYYEQFF. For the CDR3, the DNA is TGCAGTGCCGGCCGCAATAGCGGGAGGGTTTACTATGAGCAGTTCTTC.

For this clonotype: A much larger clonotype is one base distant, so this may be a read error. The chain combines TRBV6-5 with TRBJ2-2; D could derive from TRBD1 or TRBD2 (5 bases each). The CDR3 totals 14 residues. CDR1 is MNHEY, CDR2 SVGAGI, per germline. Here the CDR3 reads CASSRAGHTGELVF. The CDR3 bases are TGTGCCAGCAGCAGGGCAGGACACACCGGGGAGCTGGTTTTT.

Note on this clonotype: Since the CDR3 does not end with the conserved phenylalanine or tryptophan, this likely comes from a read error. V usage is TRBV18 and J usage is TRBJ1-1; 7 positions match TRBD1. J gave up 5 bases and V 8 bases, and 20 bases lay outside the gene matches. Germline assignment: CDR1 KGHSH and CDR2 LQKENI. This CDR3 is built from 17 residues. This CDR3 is CASQELAGAGGGTEAFS. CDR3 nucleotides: TGTGCCAGCCAGGAATTGGCGGGAGCAGGGGGAGGAACTGAAGCTTTCTCT.

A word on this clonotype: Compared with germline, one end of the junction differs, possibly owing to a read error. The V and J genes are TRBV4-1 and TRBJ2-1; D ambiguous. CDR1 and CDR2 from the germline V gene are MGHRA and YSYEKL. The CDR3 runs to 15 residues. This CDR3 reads CASSREAHGNNEQFF. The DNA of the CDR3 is TGCGCCAGCAGCCGAGAAGCACACGGCAACAATGAGCAGTTCTTT.